This entry is about one TCR beta chain. For the second PCR, which ran for about 6 to 11 cycles, a sample-barcoded 5' primer and a J-beta primer mix were used. MiXCR was run by TCRdb on the 5' RACE reads, yielding one entry per CDR3 protein. The table records roughly 1.4 million distinct CDR3 sequences, approximately 63% of them present only once. The data were obtained in a study of blood T cells in healthy people across ages. Per germline, CDR1 SQVTM and CDR2 ANQGSEA. The CDR3 covers 13 residues. The draw of peripheral blood yielded approximately 11 milliliters from each donor. The specimen sequenced was blood. The clonotype originates from a man younger than 30 in good health. The V and J genes are TRBV29-1 and TRBJ2-1, with 13 positions matching TRBD2. CDR3 in amino acids: CGGGLAGPDEQFF. The CDR3 bases are TGCGGCGGGGGACTAGCGGGGCCGGATGAGCAGTTCTTC.